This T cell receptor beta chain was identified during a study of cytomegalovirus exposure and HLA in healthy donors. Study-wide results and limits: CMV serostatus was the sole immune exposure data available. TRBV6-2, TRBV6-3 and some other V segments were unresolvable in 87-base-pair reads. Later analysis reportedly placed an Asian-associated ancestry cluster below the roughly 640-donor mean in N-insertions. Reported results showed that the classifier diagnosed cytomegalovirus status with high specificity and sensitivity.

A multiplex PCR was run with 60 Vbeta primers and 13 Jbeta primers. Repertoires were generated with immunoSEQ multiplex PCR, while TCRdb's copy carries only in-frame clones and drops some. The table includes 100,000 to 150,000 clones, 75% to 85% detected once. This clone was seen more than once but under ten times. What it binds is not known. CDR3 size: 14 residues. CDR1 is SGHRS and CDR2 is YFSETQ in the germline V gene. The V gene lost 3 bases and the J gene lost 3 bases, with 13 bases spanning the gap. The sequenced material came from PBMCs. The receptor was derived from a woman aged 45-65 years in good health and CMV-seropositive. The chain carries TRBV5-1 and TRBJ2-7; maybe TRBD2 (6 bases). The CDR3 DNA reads TGCGCCAGCAGCTACGGGACTGGGAACTACGAGCAGTACTTC. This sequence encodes CASSYGTGNYEQYF.